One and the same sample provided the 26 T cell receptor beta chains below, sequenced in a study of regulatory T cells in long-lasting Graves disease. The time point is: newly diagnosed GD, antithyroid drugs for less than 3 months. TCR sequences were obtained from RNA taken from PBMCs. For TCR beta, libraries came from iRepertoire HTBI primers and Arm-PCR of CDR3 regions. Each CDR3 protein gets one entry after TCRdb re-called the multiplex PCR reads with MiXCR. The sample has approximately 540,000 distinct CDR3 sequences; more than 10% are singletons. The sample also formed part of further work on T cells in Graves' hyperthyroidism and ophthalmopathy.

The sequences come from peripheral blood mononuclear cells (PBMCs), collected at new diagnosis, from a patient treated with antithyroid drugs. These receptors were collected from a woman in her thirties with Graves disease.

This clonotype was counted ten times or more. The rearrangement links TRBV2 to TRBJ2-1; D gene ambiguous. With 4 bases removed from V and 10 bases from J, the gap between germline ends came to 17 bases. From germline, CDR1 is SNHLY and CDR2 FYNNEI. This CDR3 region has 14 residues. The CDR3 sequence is CASSVPFRQAEQFF. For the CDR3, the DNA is TGTGCCAGCAGTGTCCCCTTTCGGCAGGCCGAGCAGTTCTTC.

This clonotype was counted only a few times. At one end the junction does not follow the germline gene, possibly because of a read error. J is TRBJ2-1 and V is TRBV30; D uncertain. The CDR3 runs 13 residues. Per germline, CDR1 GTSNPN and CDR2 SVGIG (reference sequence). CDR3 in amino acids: CAWSVGSFNGQFF. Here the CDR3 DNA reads TGTGCCTGGAGTGTAGGCTCTTTCAATGGGCAGTTCTTC.

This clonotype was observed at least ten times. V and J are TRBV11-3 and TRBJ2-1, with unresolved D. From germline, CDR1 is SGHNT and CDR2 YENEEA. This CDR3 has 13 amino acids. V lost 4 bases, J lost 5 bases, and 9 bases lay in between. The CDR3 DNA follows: TGTGCCAGCAGCTCAAGGACCCACAATGAGCAGTTCTTC. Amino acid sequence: CASSSRTHNEQFF.

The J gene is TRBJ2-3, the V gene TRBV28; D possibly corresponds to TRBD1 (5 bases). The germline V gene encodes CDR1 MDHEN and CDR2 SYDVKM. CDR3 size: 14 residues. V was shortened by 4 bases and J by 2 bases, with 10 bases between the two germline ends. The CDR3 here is CASSSPGITDTQYF. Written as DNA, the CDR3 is TGTGCCAGCAGTTCCCCAGGGATCACAGATACGCAGTATTTT.

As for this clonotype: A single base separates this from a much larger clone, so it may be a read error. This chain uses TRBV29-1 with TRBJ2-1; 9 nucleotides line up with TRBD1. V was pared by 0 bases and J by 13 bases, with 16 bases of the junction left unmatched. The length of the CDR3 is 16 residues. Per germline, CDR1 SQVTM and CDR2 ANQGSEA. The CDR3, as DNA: TGCAGCGTTGAAGAGATCGGACAGGGGTGGGGAGAGACCCAGTTCTTC. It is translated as CSVEEIGQGWGETQFF.

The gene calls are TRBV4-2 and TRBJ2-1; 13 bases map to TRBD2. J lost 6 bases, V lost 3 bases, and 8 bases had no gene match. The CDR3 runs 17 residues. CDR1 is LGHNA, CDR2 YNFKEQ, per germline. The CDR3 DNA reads TGTGCCAGCAGCCATCTCACCGGGACTAGCGGGACCAATGAGCAGTTCTTC. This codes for CASSHLTGTSGTNEQFF.

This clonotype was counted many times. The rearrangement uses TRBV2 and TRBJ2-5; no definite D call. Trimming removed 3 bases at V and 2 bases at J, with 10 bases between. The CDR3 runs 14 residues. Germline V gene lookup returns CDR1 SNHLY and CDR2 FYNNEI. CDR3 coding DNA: TGTGCCAGCAGTGACTCGGCAGTACAAGAGACCCAGTACTTC. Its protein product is CASSDSAVQETQYF.

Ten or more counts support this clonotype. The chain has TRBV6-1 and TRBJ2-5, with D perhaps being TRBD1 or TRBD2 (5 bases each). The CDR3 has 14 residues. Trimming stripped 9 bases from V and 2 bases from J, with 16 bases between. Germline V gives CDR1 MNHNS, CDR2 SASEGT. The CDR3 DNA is TGTGCCAGTAACTCCCGGGACCCTCAAGAGACCCAGTACTTC. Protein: CASNSRDPQETQYF.

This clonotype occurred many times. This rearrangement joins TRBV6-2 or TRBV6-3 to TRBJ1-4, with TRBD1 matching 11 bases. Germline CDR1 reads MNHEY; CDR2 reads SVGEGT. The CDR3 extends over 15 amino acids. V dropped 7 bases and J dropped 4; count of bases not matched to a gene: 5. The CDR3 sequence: CASKGQGVINEKLFF. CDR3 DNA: TGTGCCAGCAAGGGACAGGGGGTGATTAATGAAAAACTGTTTTTT.

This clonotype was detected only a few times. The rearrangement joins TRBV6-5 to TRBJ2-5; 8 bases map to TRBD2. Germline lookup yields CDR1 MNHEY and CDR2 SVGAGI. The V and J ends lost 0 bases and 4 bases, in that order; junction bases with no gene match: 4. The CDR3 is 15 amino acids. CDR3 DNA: TGTGCCAGCAGTTACTCCGGGAGGGGGGGAGAGACCCAGTACTTC. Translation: CASSYSGRGGETQYF.

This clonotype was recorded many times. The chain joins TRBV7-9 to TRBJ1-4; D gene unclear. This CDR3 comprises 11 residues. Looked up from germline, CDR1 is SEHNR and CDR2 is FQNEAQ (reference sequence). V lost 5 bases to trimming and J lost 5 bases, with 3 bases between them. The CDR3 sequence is CASSENEKLFF. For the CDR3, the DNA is TGTGCCAGCAGCGAGAATGAAAAACTGTTTTTT.

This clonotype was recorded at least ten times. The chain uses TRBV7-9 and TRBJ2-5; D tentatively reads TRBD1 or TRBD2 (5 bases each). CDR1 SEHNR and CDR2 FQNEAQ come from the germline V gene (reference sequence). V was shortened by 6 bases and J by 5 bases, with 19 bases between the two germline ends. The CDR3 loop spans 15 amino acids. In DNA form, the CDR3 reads TGTGCCAGCAGTACTAGGGGTCTTGCGCGGGAGACCCAGTACTTC. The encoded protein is CASSTRGLARETQYF.

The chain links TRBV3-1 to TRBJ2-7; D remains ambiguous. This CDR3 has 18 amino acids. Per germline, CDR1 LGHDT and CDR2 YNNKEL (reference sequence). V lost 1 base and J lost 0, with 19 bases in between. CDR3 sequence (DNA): TGTGCCAGCAGCCAAGGCCCCTTCCAGGCCGGTTACTCCTACGAGCAGTACTTC. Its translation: CASSQGPFQAGYSYEQYF.

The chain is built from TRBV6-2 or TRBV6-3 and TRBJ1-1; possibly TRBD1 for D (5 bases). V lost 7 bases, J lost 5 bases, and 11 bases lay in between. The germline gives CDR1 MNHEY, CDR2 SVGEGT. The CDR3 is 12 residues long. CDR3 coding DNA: TGTGCCAGCACCGACCGACAGACTGAAGCTTTCTTT. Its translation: CASTDRQTEAFF.

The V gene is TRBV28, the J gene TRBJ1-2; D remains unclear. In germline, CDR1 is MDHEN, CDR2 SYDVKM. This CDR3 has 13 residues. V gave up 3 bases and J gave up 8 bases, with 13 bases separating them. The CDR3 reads CASSFLNGIGYTF. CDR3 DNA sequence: TGTGCCAGCAGTTTCCTTAACGGAATCGGCTACACCTTC.

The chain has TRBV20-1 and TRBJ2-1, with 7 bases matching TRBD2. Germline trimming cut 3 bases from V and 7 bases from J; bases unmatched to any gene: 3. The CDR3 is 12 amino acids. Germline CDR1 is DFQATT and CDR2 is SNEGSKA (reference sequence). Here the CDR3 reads CSASGGSNEQFF. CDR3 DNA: TGCAGTGCTAGCGGCGGGAGTAATGAGCAGTTCTTC.

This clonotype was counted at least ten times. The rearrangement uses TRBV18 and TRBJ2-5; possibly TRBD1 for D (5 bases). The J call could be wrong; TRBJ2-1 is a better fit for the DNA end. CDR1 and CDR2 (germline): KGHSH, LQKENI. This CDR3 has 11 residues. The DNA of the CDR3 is TGTGCCAGCAGGGGTGGCGATGAGCAGTTCTTC. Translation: CASRGGDEQFF.

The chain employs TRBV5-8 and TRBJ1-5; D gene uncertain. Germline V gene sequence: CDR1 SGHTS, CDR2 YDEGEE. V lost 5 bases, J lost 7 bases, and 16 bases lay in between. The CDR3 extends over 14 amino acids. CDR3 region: CASRWALPPQPQHF. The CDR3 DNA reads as TGTGCCAGCAGATGGGCTTTACCCCCCCAGCCCCAGCATTTT.

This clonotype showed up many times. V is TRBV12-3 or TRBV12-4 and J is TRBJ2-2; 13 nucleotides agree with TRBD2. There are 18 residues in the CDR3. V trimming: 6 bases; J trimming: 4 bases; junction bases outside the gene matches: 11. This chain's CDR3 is CASSRLAGGLLGTGELFF. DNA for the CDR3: TGTGCCAGCAGCAGACTAGCGGGAGGCCTTCTCGGCACCGGGGAGCTGTTTTTT.

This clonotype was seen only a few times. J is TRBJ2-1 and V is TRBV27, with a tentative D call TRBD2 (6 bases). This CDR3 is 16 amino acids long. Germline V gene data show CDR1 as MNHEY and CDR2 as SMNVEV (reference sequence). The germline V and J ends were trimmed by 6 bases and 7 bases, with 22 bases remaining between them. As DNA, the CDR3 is TGTGCCAGCAGAACTTTCCTCCGGGACTCGAAAAATGAGCAGTTCTTC. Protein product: CASRTFLRDSKNEQFF.

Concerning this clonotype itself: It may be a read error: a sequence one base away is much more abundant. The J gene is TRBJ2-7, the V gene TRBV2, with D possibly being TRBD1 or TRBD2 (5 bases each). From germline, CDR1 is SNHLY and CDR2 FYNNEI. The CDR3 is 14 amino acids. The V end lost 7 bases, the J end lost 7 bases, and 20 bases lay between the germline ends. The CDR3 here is CASTPRQSPGEQYF. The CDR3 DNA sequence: TGTGCCAGCACCCCGAGACAGAGTCCGGGGGAGCAGTACTTC. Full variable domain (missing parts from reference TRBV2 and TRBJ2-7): EPEVTQTPSHQVTQMGQEVILRCVPISNHLYFYWYRQILGQKVEFLVSFYNNEISEKSEIFDDQFSVERPDGSNFTLKIRSTKLEDSAMYFCASTPRQSPGEQYFGPGTRLTVT.

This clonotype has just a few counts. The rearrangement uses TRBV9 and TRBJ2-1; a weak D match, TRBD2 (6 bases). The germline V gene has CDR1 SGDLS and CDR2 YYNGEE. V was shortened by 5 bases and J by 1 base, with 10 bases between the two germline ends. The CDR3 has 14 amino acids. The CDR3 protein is CASRGEASYNEQFF. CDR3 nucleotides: TGTGCCAGCAGGGGGGAGGCGTCCTACAATGAGCAGTTCTTC.

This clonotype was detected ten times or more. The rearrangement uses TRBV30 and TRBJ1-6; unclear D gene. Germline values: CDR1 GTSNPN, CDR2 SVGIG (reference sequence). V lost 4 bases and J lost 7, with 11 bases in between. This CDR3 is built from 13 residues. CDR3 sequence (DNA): TGTGCCTGGACTGTGGGCCCAAATTCACCCCTCCACTTT. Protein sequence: CAWTVGPNSPLHF.

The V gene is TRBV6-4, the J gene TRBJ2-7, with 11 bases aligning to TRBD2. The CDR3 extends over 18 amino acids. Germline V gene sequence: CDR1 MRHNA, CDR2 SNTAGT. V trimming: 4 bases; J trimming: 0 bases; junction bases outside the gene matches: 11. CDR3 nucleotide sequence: TGTGCCAGCAGTGGAGGACTAGCGGGTACCACCTTCTCCTACGAGCAGTACTTC. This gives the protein CASSGGLAGTTFSYEQYF.

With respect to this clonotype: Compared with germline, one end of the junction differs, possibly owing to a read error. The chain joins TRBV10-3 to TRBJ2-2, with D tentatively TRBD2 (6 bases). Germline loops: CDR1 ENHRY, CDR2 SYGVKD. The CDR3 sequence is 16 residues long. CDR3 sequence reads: CAISESTGTNTGGLFF. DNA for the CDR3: TGTGCCATCAGTGAGTCTACAGGAACGAACACCGGGGGGCTGTTTTTT.

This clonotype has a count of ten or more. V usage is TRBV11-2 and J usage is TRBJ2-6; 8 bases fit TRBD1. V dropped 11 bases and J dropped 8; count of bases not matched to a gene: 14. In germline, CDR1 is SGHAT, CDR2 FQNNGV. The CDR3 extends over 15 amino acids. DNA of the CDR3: TGTGCCGGAACAGGGGGGCCCTTCTTGACCAACGTCCTGACTTTC. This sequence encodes CAGTGGPFLTNVLTF.